This passage covers 32 T cell receptor beta chains from one sample sequenced in a study of blood T cell repertoires in COVID-19. Method: immunoSEQ multiplex PCR; TCRdb's copy keeps in-frame clones and lacks some. In the table there are roughly 180,000 clones, less than 90% of which are singletons. The sample taken for sequencing was peripheral blood. These receptors were taken from a man aged 65 to 79 with active or convalescent COVID-19.

The chain couples TRBV6-2 or TRBV6-3 to TRBJ2-3; 10 bases are shared with TRBD2. The CDR3 has 16 residues. V shed 6 bases, J shed 6 bases, and the junction held 12 bases outside the gene matches. CDR1 is MNHEY and CDR2 is SVGEGT in the germline V gene. The CDR3 protein is CASSSIAGGLSDTQYF. DNA for the CDR3: TGTGCCAGCAGCTCAATAGCGGGGGGACTCTCGGATACGCAGTATTTT.

Only a few counts were recorded for this clone. This chain joins TRBV28 and TRBJ2-6; 10 positions agree with TRBD1. CDR3 length equals 17 residues. The J segment lost 4 bases and the V segment lost 3 bases, leaving 6 bases of the junction unmatched. The germline V gene encodes CDR1 MDHEN and CDR2 SYDVKM. CDR3 sequence reads: CASSFRQGARGANVLTF. The CDR3 DNA reads as TGTGCCAGCAGTTTCCGACAGGGGGCGCGCGGGGCCAACGTCCTGACTTTC. The entire variable domain, with the rest obtained from reference TRBV28 and TRBJ2-6, is as follows: DVKVTQSSRYLVKRTGEKVFLECVQDMDHENMFWYRQDPGLGLRLIYFSYDVKMKEKGDIPEGYSVSREKKERFSLILESASTNQTSMYLCASSFRQGARGANVLTFGAGSRLTVL.

The V call is TRBV6-2 or TRBV6-3, the J call TRBJ1-1, with D hard to call. This CDR3 spans 13 amino acids. Germline values: CDR1 MNHEY, CDR2 SVGEGT. Trimming removed 7 bases at V and 4 bases at J, with 13 bases between. CDR3 sequence (DNA): TGTGCCAGCACCCCAACGGGGTCCACTGAAGCTTTCTTT. Its protein product is CASTPTGSTEAFF.

The chain uses TRBV9 and TRBJ2-1, with D perhaps TRBD2 (5 bases). CDR1 and CDR2 from the germline V gene are SGDLS and YYNGEE. V was shortened by 4 bases and J by 6 bases, with 20 bases between the two germline ends. The CDR3 has 16 residues. CDR3 protein: CASSPRTDPDGNEQFF. CDR3 coding DNA: TGTGCCAGCAGCCCCCGGACTGACCCGGATGGCAATGAGCAGTTCTTC.

This clone was recorded a few times. The rearrangement uses TRBV18 and TRBJ2-7, with D possibly being TRBD2 (6 bases). The CDR3 has 15 residues. CDR1 and CDR2 (germline): KGHSH, LQKENI. The V and J ends lost 3 bases and 6 bases respectively, with 18 bases between them. CDR3 DNA: TGTGCCAGCTCACCCGGGGGAACCGAGCGGCTCGAGCAGTACTTC. Its protein product is CASSPGGTERLEQYF.

The gene calls are TRBV29-1 and TRBJ1-1, with D maybe TRBD1 (6 bases). V was clipped by 4 bases and J by 1 base, with 10 bases between them. In germline, CDR1 is SQVTM, CDR2 ANQGSEA. The CDR3 consists of 13 residues. The CDR3 DNA follows: TGCAGCGTTGTTAGGGGGTCGAACACTGAAGCTTTCTTT. Protein product: CSVVRGSNTEAFF.

This clone was recorded a few times. The rearrangement uses TRBV19 and TRBJ2-7; 7 nucleotides match TRBD1. With 3 bases clipped from V and 3 bases from J, the junction kept 2 bases outside the gene matches. The germline CDR1 and CDR2 sequences are LNHDA and SQIVND (reference sequence). This CDR3 spans 13 amino acids. In nucleotides, the CDR3 is TGTGCCAGTAGTATCCGACAGGGCTACGAGCAGTACTTC. As protein: CASSIRQGYEQYF.

The chain couples TRBV11-2 to TRBJ2-3; 8 bases are a match to TRBD1. The J segment lost 6 bases and the V segment lost 1 base, leaving 6 bases of the junction unmatched. CDR3 size: 15 residues. CDR1 SGHAT and CDR2 FQNNGV come from the germline V gene. CDR3 sequence (DNA): TGTGCCAGCAGCTTAGGCGGACAGGGACGGGATACGCAGTATTTT. Amino acid sequence: CASSLGGQGRDTQYF.

The chain couples TRBV27 to TRBJ2-2; no reliable D call. CDR1 is MNHEY, CDR2 SMNVEV, per germline (reference sequence). Trimming took 2 bases from V and 7 from J, leaving 5 bases between them. The CDR3 extends over 12 amino acids. The CDR3, as DNA: TGTGCCAGCAGTTTAGTAATCGGGGAGCTGTTTTTT. It translates to CASSLVIGELFF.

This rearrangement joins TRBV6-2 or TRBV6-3 to TRBJ1-5; D not certain. Germline values: CDR1 MNHEY, CDR2 SVGEGT. This CDR3 comprises 16 residues. V was clipped by 2 bases and J by 0 bases, with 11 bases between them. DNA of the CDR3: TGTGCCAGCAGTTACAAGTTCCTCAGTAGCAATCAGCCCCAGCATTTT. It specifies CASSYKFLSSNQPQHF.

This rearrangement joins TRBV5-4 to TRBJ1-2; 8 bases align to TRBD1. The CDR3 is 13 residues long. V lost 4 bases and J lost 3; bases outside the gene matches: 2. Germline V gene data show CDR1 as SGHNT and CDR2 as YYREEE (reference sequence). The CDR3 bases are TGTGCCAGCAGCAAGGACAGGGACTATGGCTACACCTTC. Translation gives CASSKDRDYGYTF.

V usage is TRBV5-8 and J usage is TRBJ2-4, with D perhaps TRBD1 (5 bases). Germline CDR1 and CDR2: SGHTS and YDEGEE. CDR3 length equals 14 residues. The germline V and J ends were trimmed by 2 bases and 14 bases, with 20 bases remaining between them. CDR3 DNA sequence: TGTGCCAGCAGCTTATCCCATGGGGCAGCCTCCGAGTACTTC. It codes for CASSLSHGAASEYF.

The rearrangement links TRBV5-5 to TRBJ1-3; the match to TRBD1 covers 11 bases. J was trimmed by 4 bases and V by 5 bases; bases with no gene match: 11. The CDR3 is made up of 17 amino acids. Germline loops: CDR1 SGHKS, CDR2 YYEKEE (reference sequence). CDR3 sequence reads: CASRPGGQGARGNTIYF. CDR3 nucleotides: TGTGCCAGCAGGCCCGGAGGACAGGGGGCGCGAGGAAACACCATATATTTT.

The V call is TRBV2, the J call TRBJ1-1, with TRBD1 identical over 9 bases. Unmatched junction bases numbered 9, after V lost 6 bases and J lost 7 bases. The CDR3 has 14 amino acids. Germline lookup yields CDR1 SNHLY and CDR2 FYNNEI. CDR3 loop: CASRPTGGGNEAFF. Written as DNA, the CDR3 is TGTGCCAGCAGACCGACAGGGGGGGGTAATGAAGCTTTCTTT.

This chain links TRBV5-8 with TRBJ1-5; D gene uncertain. The V end lost 2 bases, the J end lost 8 bases, and 17 bases lay between the germline ends. This CDR3 has 15 residues. Per germline, CDR1 SGHTS and CDR2 YDEGEE. The CDR3 coding sequence is TGTGCCAGCAGCTTAGACTCGAGCGGTTTAAAGCCCCAGCATTTT. It encodes CASSLDSSGLKPQHF.

The rearrangement uses TRBV19 and TRBJ1-2; no clear D. Germline V gene lookup returns CDR1 LNHDA and CDR2 SQIVND (reference sequence). The CDR3 length is 16 residues. Trimming stripped 10 bases from V and 5 bases from J, with 26 bases between. Written as DNA, the CDR3 is TGTGCCACCTCACTTCAGAACTCAGGCCCCGAGTATGGCTACACCTTC. This codes for CATSLQNSGPEYGYTF.

The chain combines TRBV4-1 with TRBJ2-2; D is possibly TRBD2 (7 bases). Germline CDR1 MGHRA, CDR2 YSYEKL. This CDR3 comprises 16 residues. The V end lost 1 base, the J end lost 5 bases, and 14 bases lay between the germline ends. The CDR3 here is CASSQVFRGGTGELFF. The DNA for the CDR3 is TGCGCCAGCAGCCAAGTTTTCAGGGGAGGGACCGGGGAGCTGTTTTTT.

The rearrangement links TRBV9 to TRBJ1-5; D not resolved. The CDR3 is 14 residues long. Germline assignment: CDR1 SGDLS and CDR2 YYNGEE. V lost 0 bases to trimming and J lost 9 bases, with 13 bases between them. In nucleotides, the CDR3 is TGTGCCAGCAGCGTAGGTATGTCGGGGTTGCCCCAGCATTTT. Its protein product is CASSVGMSGLPQHF.

The V and J genes are TRBV11-2 and TRBJ1-1, with D unclear. Per the germline V gene, CDR1 is SGHAT and CDR2 is FQNNGV. There are 14 residues in the CDR3. The V end lost 4 bases, the J end lost 5 bases, and 14 bases lay between the germline ends. CDR3: CASSYESSGTEAFF. The CDR3 DNA reads as TGTGCCAGCAGCTACGAATCCTCGGGGACTGAAGCTTTCTTT. Supplemented by reference TRBV11-2 and TRBJ1-1, the full variable domain reads EAGVAQSPRYKIIEKRQSVAFWCNPISGHATLYWYQQILGQGPKLLIQFQNNGVVDDSQLPKDRFSAERLKGVDSTLKIQPAKLEDSAVYLCASSYESSGTEAFFGQGTRLTVV.

CDR3 in DNA: TGCAGCGCTGGCCCCGGGGGGACAGATACGCAGTATTTT. Residues: CSAGPGGTDTQYF. The rearrangement uses TRBV29-1 and TRBJ2-3; 7 bases fit TRBD2. There are 13 residues in the CDR3. Per the germline V gene, CDR1 is SQVTM and CDR2 is ANQGSEA. With V trimmed by 7 bases and J by 3 bases, 7 bases remained unmatched.

The chain carries TRBV6-2 or TRBV6-3 and TRBJ2-7, with D perhaps matching TRBD1 (5 bases). V was trimmed by 5 bases and J by 1 base, leaving 12 bases between them. Germline CDR1 reads MNHEY; CDR2 reads SVGEGT. The CDR3 totals 14 residues. Here the CDR3 reads CASSRRGTSYEQYF. The DNA for the CDR3 is TGTGCCAGCAGTAGAAGGGGCACTTCCTACGAGCAGTACTTC.

This sequence joins TRBV15 and TRBJ2-5, with TRBD2 identical over 8 bases. Germline-derived CDR1 and CDR2 are LNHNV and YYDKDF (reference sequence). V was pared by 3 bases and J by 5 bases, with 2 bases of the junction left unmatched. This CDR3 contains 13 residues. The CDR3 coding sequence is TGTGCCACCAGCAGGGGACTAGGGGAGACCCAGTACTTC. Its translation: CATSRGLGETQYF.

The rearrangement links TRBV11-2 to TRBJ2-7, with D perhaps TRBD1 (6 bases). Germline lookup yields CDR1 SGHAT and CDR2 FQNNGV. This CDR3 is 15 amino acids long. V shed 3 bases and J shed 0 bases, with 12 bases lying between them. CDR3 loop: CASSFQGTYSYEQYF. For the CDR3, the DNA is TGTGCCAGCAGCTTTCAGGGGACCTACTCCTACGAGCAGTACTTC.

In regard to this clone: This same CDR3 is encoded by further DNA sequences in the sample. The V and J genes are TRBV7-9 and TRBJ1-2; a weak D match, TRBD1 (6 bases). This CDR3 has 14 residues. Trimming took off 2 bases at V and 4 bases at J, with 11 bases between the two ends. In germline, CDR1 is SEHNR, CDR2 FQNEAQ (reference sequence). CDR3: CASSLTGGVYGYTF. The CDR3 nucleotides read TGTGCCAGCAGCTTAACGGGGGGCGTCTATGGCTACACCTTC. Full variable domain (outside the CDR3, taken from reference TRBV7-9 and TRBJ1-2): DTGVSQNPRHKITKRGQNVTFRCDPISEHNRLYWYRQTLGQGPEFLTYFQNEAQLEKSRLLSDRFSAERPKGSFSTLEIQRTEQGDSAMYLCASSLTGGVYGYTFGSGTRLTVV.

The CDR3 loop is CASSPNQGPGNYGYTF. CDR3 sequence (DNA): TGTGCCAGCAGTCCTAATCAGGGCCCTGGGAACTATGGCTACACCTTC. This chain links TRBV6-6 with TRBJ1-2; tentatively, D is TRBD1 (5 bases). The CDR3 spans 16 residues. Germline V gene lookup returns CDR1 MNHNY and CDR2 SVGAGI (reference sequence). V was cut by 5 bases and J by 2 bases, with 18 bases left in between.

The V and J genes are TRBV5-1 and TRBJ1-5, with TRBD1 matching over 10 bases. Germline V gene data show CDR1 as SGHRS and CDR2 as YFSETQ. Germline trimming cut 4 bases from V and 7 bases from J; bases unmatched to any gene: 5. The CDR3 has 14 amino acids. The CDR3 spells CASSRTGGRQPQHF. CDR3 DNA: TGCGCCAGCAGCCGGACAGGGGGAAGACAGCCCCAGCATTTT. The whole variable domain, filled in from reference TRBV5-1 and TRBJ1-5, reads KAGVTQTPRYLIKTRGQQVTLSCSPISGHRSVSWYQQTPGQGLQFLFEYFSETQRNKGNFPGRFSGRQFSNSRSEMNVSTLELGDSALYLCASSRTGGRQPQHFGDGTRLSIL.

The CDR3: CASSFDPGLGTDTQYF. The CDR3 coding sequence is TGTGCCAGCAGCTTTGATCCCGGGTTAGGAACAGATACGCAGTATTTT. The rearrangement joins TRBV7-3 to TRBJ2-3; D uncertain. The CDR3 covers 16 residues. The V and J ends lost 3 bases and 3 bases respectively, with 16 bases between them. Germline values: CDR1 SGHTA, CDR2 FQGTGA.

For the CDR3, the DNA is TGCGCCAGCAGTGTAGGGGGGGTCACAGATACGCAGTATTTT. Translation gives CASSVGGVTDTQYF. The J gene is TRBJ2-3, the V gene TRBV10-1, with D tentatively TRBD2 (7 bases). Germline values: CDR1 WNHNN, CDR2 SYGVQD (reference sequence). The ends were cut back, 4 bases at V and 2 bases at J, with 10 bases in the middle. The CDR3 runs 14 residues.

The chain carries TRBV7-9 and TRBJ2-7; weak D call: TRBD2 (5 bases). This CDR3 comprises 13 residues. Per germline, CDR1 SEHNR and CDR2 FQNEAQ (reference sequence). Trimming took off 3 bases at V and 3 bases at J, with 9 bases between the two ends. The CDR3 DNA is TGTGCCAGCAGCTTCGACTATCACTACGAGCAGTACTTC. It yields the protein CASSFDYHYEQYF.

This rearrangement joins TRBV7-2 to TRBJ1-2; D uncertain. CDR1 and CDR2 (germline): SGHTA, FQGNSA. Trimming pared 4 bases from V and 4 bases from J, leaving 10 bases between. The CDR3 totals 13 residues. DNA of the CDR3: TGTGCCAGCAGCTCAGTCCAGCGCTATGGCTACACCTTC. It encodes CASSSVQRYGYTF. Based on the CDR3 plus reference TRBV7-2 and TRBJ1-2, the full variable domain is GAGVSQSPSNKVTEKGKDVELRCDPISGHTALYWYRQSLGQGLEFLIYFQGNSAPDKSGLPSDRFSAERTGGSVSTLTIQRTQQEDSAVYLCASSSVQRYGYTFGSGTRLTVV.

The chain recombines TRBV19 with TRBJ1-1; weak D call: TRBD1 (5 bases). Trimming removed 3 bases from V and 2 bases from J, with 10 bases in between. Germline lookup yields CDR1 LNHDA and CDR2 SQIVND (reference sequence). The CDR3 length is 14 residues. CDR3 in amino acids: CASSIRQGNTEAFF. The CDR3 DNA reads TGTGCCAGTAGTATTCGCCAGGGAAACACTGAAGCTTTCTTT.

The chain combines TRBV7-3 with TRBJ2-5; a possible D gene is TRBD2 (6 bases). Germline V gene data show CDR1 as SGHTA and CDR2 as FQGTGA. V was shortened by 5 bases and J by 5 bases, with 12 bases between the two germline ends. The CDR3 covers 13 residues. CDR3 protein: CASSPQAGETQYF. CDR3 in DNA: TGTGCCAGCAGCCCTCAGGCGGGGGAGACCCAGTACTTC.